A selection of T cell receptor beta chains follows, all from one sample in a study of blood T cell repertoires in COVID-19. TCRdb's table, derived via immunoSEQ multiplex PCR, lists solely in-frame clones and lacks some. The data show 300,000 or so clones, under 90% seen once. Sequencing was carried out using PBMCs or T cells enriched from blood (not recorded which). The origin of the receptors is a woman between 45 and 60 years old who had been exposed to COVID-19. Both conserved end residues are part of each CDR3. A D gene is named only where the DNA matches it firmly. Clone sizes are given selectively: once, few, many, or a class where the clone is expanded.

j_gene | abundance | d_gene | len | v_gene | CDR3nt | CDR3aa
TRBJ2-2 | NA | TRBD1 | 15 | TRBV7-6 | TGTGCCAGCAGCCCGGGACAGGGAGGAATCGGGGAGCTGTTTTTT | CASSPGQGGIGELFF
TRBJ2-2 | few | NA | 16 | TRBV5-7 | TGTGCCAGCAGCCAACCGAGGCAGCCACCCGACGGGGAGCTGTTTTTT | CASSQPRQPPDGELFF
TRBJ1-5 | NA | NA | 13 | TRBV19 | TGTGCCAGTACCCTCGAGTTGGGGGGGTCCCAGCATTTT | CASTLELGGSQHF
TRBJ2-5 | NA | NA | 13 | TRBV5-4 | TGTGCCGGAGCTGTATCGGCCGGGGAGACCCAGTACTTC | CAGAVSAGETQYF
TRBJ2-5 | NA | TRBD2 | 16 | TRBV2 | TGTGCCAGCAGTAGCACATGGGGACTAGCGGGAGAGACCCAGTACTTC | CASSSTWGLAGETQYF
TRBJ1-1 | NA | NA | 12 | TRBV12-3/TRBV12-4 | TGTGCCAGCAGTTTACCAGGCCGCGCGCCTTTCTTT | CASSLPGRAPFF
TRBJ2-1 | once | TRBD2 | 17 | TRBV7-2 | TGTGCCAGCAGCTTAGTCGCAGCGGGGGGCTCCTACAATGAGCAGTTCTTC | CASSLVAAGGSYNEQFF
TRBJ2-3 | NA | TRBD1 | 16 | TRBV30 | TGTGCCTGGAGTTCCCGGGACAGGGGGGATTTAGATACGCAGTATTTT | CAWSSRDRGDLDTQYF
TRBJ2-1 | NA | NA | 15 | TRBV15 | TGTGCCACCAGCAGAGTGGGGGGCTCCTACAATGAGCAGTTCTTC | CATSRVGGSYNEQFF
TRBJ2-4 | NA | TRBD1 | 14 | TRBV6-1 | TGTGCCAGCAGTGAAGACAGGGGCAAAAACATTCAGTACTTC | CASSEDRGKNIQYF
TRBJ2-7 | NA | TRBD1 | 17 | TRBV7-2 | TGTGCCAGCAGCTTAGGTGCCGGGACAGGGGGTCTCTACGAGCAGTACTTC | CASSLGAGTGGLYEQYF
TRBJ1-5 | NA | TRBD1 | 13 | TRBV25-1 | TGTGCCAGCATGGGACAGGGCAATCAGCCCCAGCATTTT | CASMGQGNQPQHF
TRBJ1-2 | NA | NA | 13 | TRBV28 | TGTGCCAGCAGCTCCCGGTTGGCGGTTGGCTACACCTTC | CASSSRLAVGYTF
TRBJ1-3 | few | NA | 14 | TRBV5-4 | TGTGCCAGCAGTCAACAGGGATCTGGAAACACCATATATTTT | CASSQQGSGNTIYF
TRBJ1-6 | NA | TRBD1 | 16 | TRBV5-1 | TGCGCCAGCAGCTTGACCCGGGACAGGGTGGTTTCACCCCTCCACTTT | CASSLTRDRVVSPLHF
TRBJ1-2 | NA | TRBD1 | 14 | TRBV5-4 | TGTGCCAGCAGCGACAAACAGGGGTGGTCTGGCTACACCTTC | CASSDKQGWSGYTF
TRBJ2-5 | once | TRBD2 | 13 | TRBV28 | TGTGCCAGCAGTGAGCGGGGGGACGCGACCCAGTACTTC | CASSERGDATQYF
TRBJ1-5 | NA | NA | 13 | TRBV30 | TGTGCCTGGAGTAAGGGGTCGCATCAGCCCCAGCATTTT | CAWSKGSHQPQHF
TRBJ2-7 | NA | TRBD1 | 14 | TRBV28 | TGTGCCAGCAGTTTAGGGACAGGAACCTACGAGCAGTACTTC | CASSLGTGTYEQYF
TRBJ1-2 | NA | TRBD1 | 19 | TRBV27 | TGTGCCAGCAGTTTGATCTTCCGGGACAGGGCACCTTGGGGCTATGGCTACACCTTC | CASSLIFRDRAPWGYGYTF
TRBJ2-5 | NA | TRBD1 | 16 | TRBV7-9 | TGTGCCAGCAGCTTAAGACAGGGGGGCGATTCTGACGGATCGTACTTC | CASSLRQGGDSDGSYF
TRBJ2-7 | NA | TRBD1 | 15 | TRBV29-1 | TGCAGCGTTCAAACCCAGGACAGGGGGGGCTACGAGCAGTACTTC | CSVQTQDRGGYEQYF
TRBJ2-2 | NA | TRBD1 | 17 | TRBV5-1 | TGCGCCAGCAGCTTGGCCGGAGACAGGGGGTTCACCGGGGAGCTGTTTTTT | CASSLAGDRGFTGELFF
TRBJ2-7 | NA | TRBD2 | 14 | TRBV7-2 | TGTGCCAGCAGCGTATGGGGGGGTACCTACGAGCAGTACTTC | CASSVWGGTYEQYF
TRBJ2-7 | NA | NA | 16 | TRBV28 | TGTGCCAGCAGTCGAGGGTATTCCGCCGGGCCCTACGAGCAGTACTTC | CASSRGYSAGPYEQYF
TRBJ2-6 | NA | NA | 18 | TRBV30 | TGTGCCTGGAGTCTCCCGGGACTCCCGCACTCTGGGGCCAACGTCCTGACTTTC | CAWSLPGLPHSGANVLTF
TRBJ1-2 | NA | TRBD1 | 14 | TRBV24-1 | TGTGCCACCAGTGACTCAGGGGGGATCTATGGCTACACCTTC | CATSDSGGIYGYTF
TRBJ2-7 | NA | TRBD1 | 13 | TRBV5-5 | TGTGCCAGCAGCTTTACCGGACAGGGGAAGCAGTACTTC | CASSFTGQGKQYF
TRBJ1-5 | NA | NA | 17 | TRBV28 | TGTGCCAGCAGTTCTCTTGCCCCGGGACTCGCCGGTCAGCCCCAGCATTTT | CASSSLAPGLAGQPQHF
TRBJ2-7 | NA | NA | 15 | TRBV15 | TGTGCCACCAGCAGAGGGGCCGGTAGCTCCTACGAGCAGTACTTC | CATSRGAGSSYEQYF
TRBJ2-2 | few | NA | 14 | TRBV28 | TGTGCCAGCATTGGAGGGGGCAGGTCCGGGGAGCTGTTTTTT | CASIGGGRSGELFF
TRBJ2-5 | NA | NA | 13 | TRBV10-3 | TGTGCCATCAGTACACAGGGTCAGGAGACCCAGTACTTC | CAISTQGQETQYF
TRBJ2-7 | few | TRBD1 | 13 | TRBV7-9 | TGTGCCAGCAGCCGGGACAGTTCCTACGAGCAGTACTTC | CASSRDSSYEQYF
TRBJ1-2 | NA | TRBD1 | 13 | TRBV12-3/TRBV12-4 | TGTGCCAGCAGTTCCACGGACAGGGATGGCTACACCTTC | CASSSTDRDGYTF
TRBJ2-5 | NA | TRBD2 | 16 | TRBV5-1 | TGCGCCAGCAGCTTGGAAGCGCTAGCGGGGGTAGAGACCCAGTACTTC | CASSLEALAGVETQYF
TRBJ2-3 | NA | NA | 11 | TRBV30 | TGTGCCTGCTGGGAGGCAGATACGCAGTATTTT | CACWEADTQYF
TRBJ1-4 | NA | TRBD1 | 16 | TRBV5-1 | TGCGCCAGCAGCCCCCAACCGGGACAGGGTGTCGAGAAACTGTTTTTT | CASSPQPGQGVEKLFF
TRBJ1-1 | NA | TRBD1 | 12 | TRBV28 | TGTGCCAGCTCGACAGGGAGCACTGAAGCTTTCTTT | CASSTGSTEAFF
TRBJ2-4 | NA | NA | 14 | TRBV10-1 | TGCGCCAGTGACAGATTGTGGGACAAAAACATTCAGTACTTC | CASDRLWDKNIQYF
TRBJ1-1 | once | TRBD1 | 14 | TRBV5-1 | TGCGCCAGCAGATTGGGACAGATGAACACTGAAGCTTTCTTT | CASRLGQMNTEAFF
TRBJ1-6 | NA | NA | 16 | TRBV23-1 | TGCGCCAGCAGTCACTCTCAGGGCCGGCCTAATTCACCCCTCCACTTT | CASSHSQGRPNSPLHF
TRBJ2-2 | NA | NA | 11 | TRBV3-1/TRBV3-2 | TGTGCCAGCACCCGTACCGGGGAGCTGTTTTTT | CASTRTGELFF
TRBJ1-4 | NA | TRBD1 | 15 | TRBV5-1 | TGCGCCAGCAGCGCCGGGACAGGGGGCAGTGAAAAACTGTTTTTT | CASSAGTGGSEKLFF
TRBJ2-1 | NA | TRBD1 | 16 | TRBV10-3 | TGTGCCATCAGTGAGTCCGGACAGGGACGTCCAGGGGAGCAGTTCTTC | CAISESGQGRPGEQFF
TRBJ2-4 | NA | TRBD1 | 15 | TRBV28 | TGTGCCAGCAGTTTCGCCGGGACAGGCAAAAACATTCAGTACTTC | CASSFAGTGKNIQYF
TRBJ2-1 | NA | NA | 14 | TRBV30 | TGTGCCTGGGAGACAGGTAACTCCTACAATGAGCAGTTCTTC | CAWETGNSYNEQFF
TRBJ1-1 | NA | NA | 14 | TRBV10-3 | TGTGCCATCGGGGGGACCTCAGGATCCACTGAAGCTTTCTTT | CAIGGTSGSTEAFF
TRBJ2-2 | NA | TRBD1 | 16 | TRBV18 | TGTGCCAGCTCACCAAGCAGGGACAGAAACACCGGGGAGCTGTTTTTT | CASSPSRDRNTGELFF
TRBJ2-7 | NA | TRBD1 | 15 | TRBV7-2 | TGTGCCAGCAGCGCGATGGGACAGGCATCCTACGAGCAGTACTTC | CASSAMGQASYEQYF
TRBJ2-2 | NA | NA | 12 | TRBV5-4 | TGTGCCAGCAGCTCCCCCGCCGGGGAGCTGTTTTTT | CASSSPAGELFF
TRBJ2-1 | NA | NA | 13 | TRBV5-1 | TGCGCCAGCAGTAGCAGGGAACTCAATGAGCAGTTCTTC | CASSSRELNEQFF
TRBJ1-1 | NA | TRBD1 | 15 | TRBV6-1 | TGTGCCAGCAGTGAGCCGGGACAGGGCACCACTGAAGCTTTCTTT | CASSEPGQGTTEAFF
TRBJ1-4 | NA | NA | 13 | TRBV23-1 | TGCGCCAGCAGGGAGCGGTTAAATGAAAAACTGTTTTTT | CASRERLNEKLFF
TRBJ2-7 | NA | TRBD1 | 15 | TRBV6-5 | TGTGCCAGCAGTCTAGAGGACAGGGGAGCCTACGAGCAGTACTTC | CASSLEDRGAYEQYF
TRBJ2-7 | NA | NA | 14 | TRBV4-1 | TGCGCCAGCAGCAGGGCAGGGGCGGTCTACGAGCAGTACTTC | CASSRAGAVYEQYF